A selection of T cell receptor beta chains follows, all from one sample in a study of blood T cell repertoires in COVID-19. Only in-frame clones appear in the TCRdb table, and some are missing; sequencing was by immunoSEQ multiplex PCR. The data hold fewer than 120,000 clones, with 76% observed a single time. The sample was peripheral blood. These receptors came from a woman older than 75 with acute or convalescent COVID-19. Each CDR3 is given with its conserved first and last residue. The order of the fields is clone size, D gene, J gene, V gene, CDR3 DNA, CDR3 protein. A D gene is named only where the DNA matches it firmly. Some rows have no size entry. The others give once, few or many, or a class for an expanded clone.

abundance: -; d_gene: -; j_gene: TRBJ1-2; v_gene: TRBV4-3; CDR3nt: TGCGCCAGCAGCCAAGATGCTCAGGGCGGCTATGGCTACACCTTC; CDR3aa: CASSQDAQGGYGYTF
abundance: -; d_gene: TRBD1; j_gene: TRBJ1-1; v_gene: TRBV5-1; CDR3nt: TGCGCCAGCAGCTTCGACGCGGGGACAGGGGCGAAGAACACTGAAGCTTTCTTT; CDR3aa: CASSFDAGTGAKNTEAFF
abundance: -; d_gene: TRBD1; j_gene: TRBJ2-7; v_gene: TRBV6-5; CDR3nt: TGTGCCAGCAGTTCGTGGACAGGGAGTTACGAGCAGTACTTC; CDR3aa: CASSSWTGSYEQYF
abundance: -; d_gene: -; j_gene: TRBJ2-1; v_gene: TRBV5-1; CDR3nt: TGCGCCAGCAGCTTGGGTACTACCGGTGAGCAGTTCTTC; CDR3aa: CASSLGTTGEQFF
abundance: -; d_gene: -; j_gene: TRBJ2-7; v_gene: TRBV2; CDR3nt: TGTGCCAGCAGGGCGACAACCCCCTGGGCCTACGAGCAGTACTTC; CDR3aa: CASRATTPWAYEQYF
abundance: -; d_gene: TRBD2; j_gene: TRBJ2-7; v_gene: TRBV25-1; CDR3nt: TGTGCCAGCAGAAGGACTAGCGCCTACGAGCAGTACTTC; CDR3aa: CASRRTSAYEQYF
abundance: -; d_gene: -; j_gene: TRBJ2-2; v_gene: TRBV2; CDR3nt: TGTGCCAGCAGTGAAGATGGGGCCACCGGGGAGCTGTTTTTT; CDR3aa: CASSEDGATGELFF
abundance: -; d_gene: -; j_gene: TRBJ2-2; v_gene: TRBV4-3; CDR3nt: TGCGCCAGCAGCCAAGGGCTAGATGATCCCGGGGAGCTGTTTTTT; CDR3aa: CASSQGLDDPGELFF
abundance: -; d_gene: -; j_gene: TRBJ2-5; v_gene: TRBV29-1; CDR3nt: TGCAGCGTTGACCAGGGGAGAGAGACCCAGTACTTC; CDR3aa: CSVDQGRETQYF
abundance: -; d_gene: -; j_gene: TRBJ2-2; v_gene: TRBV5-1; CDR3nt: TGCGCCAGCAGCCTCAGCGCGAACACCGGGGAGCTGTTTTTT; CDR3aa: CASSLSANTGELFF
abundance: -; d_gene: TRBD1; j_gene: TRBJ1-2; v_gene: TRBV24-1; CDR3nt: TGTGCCACCAGTCCCACAAGAGACAGGGGCTATGGCTACACCTTC; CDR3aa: CATSPTRDRGYGYTF
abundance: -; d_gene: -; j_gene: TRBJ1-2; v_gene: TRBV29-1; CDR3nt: TGCAGCGTTGACTTGCAGAAGAGGAGCTATGGCTACACCTTC; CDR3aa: CSVDLQKRSYGYTF
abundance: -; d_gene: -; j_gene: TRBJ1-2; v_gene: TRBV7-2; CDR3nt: TGTGCCAGCAGCTCCCGGGAATCCCTCTATGGCTACACCTTC; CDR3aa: CASSSRESLYGYTF
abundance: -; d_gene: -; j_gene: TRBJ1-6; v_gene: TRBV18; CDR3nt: TGTGCCAGCTCGGATGGACAGACGTATAATTCACCCCTCCACTTT; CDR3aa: CASSDGQTYNSPLHF
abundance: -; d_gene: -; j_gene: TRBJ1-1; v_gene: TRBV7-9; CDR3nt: TGTGCCAGCAGCGGCGGGGCAGAAGCTTTCTTT; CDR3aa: CASSGGAEAFF
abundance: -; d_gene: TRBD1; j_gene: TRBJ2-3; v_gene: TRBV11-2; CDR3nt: TGTGCCAGCAGCCGAAGCCCGGGACAGGGAACAGATACGCAGTATTTT; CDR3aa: CASSRSPGQGTDTQYF
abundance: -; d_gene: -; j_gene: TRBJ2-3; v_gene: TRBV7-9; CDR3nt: TGTGCCATAACAGATACGCAGTATTTT; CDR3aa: CAITDTQYF
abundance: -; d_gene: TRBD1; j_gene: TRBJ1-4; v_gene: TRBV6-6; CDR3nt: TGTGCCAGCAGTTACTCGGGGTCAGGGGGTGAAAAACTGTTTTTT; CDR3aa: CASSYSGSGGEKLFF
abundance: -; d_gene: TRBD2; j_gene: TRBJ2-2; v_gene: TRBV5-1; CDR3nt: TGCGCCAGCAGAAGCGGGGGACCCACCGGGGAGCTGTTTTTT; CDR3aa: CASRSGGPTGELFF
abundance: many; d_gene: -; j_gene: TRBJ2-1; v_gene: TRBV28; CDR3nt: TGTGCCAGCAGCAAGGACATAGACAATGAGCAGTTCTTC; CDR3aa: CASSKDIDNEQFF
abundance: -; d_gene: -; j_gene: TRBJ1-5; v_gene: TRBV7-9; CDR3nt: TGTGCCAGCAGCCCCCCCGGCGGTCAGCCCCAGCATTTT; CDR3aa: CASSPPGGQPQHF
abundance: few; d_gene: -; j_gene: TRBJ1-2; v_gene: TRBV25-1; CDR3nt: TGTGCCAGCAGTGAGAGGGCCACTAACTATGGCTACACCTTC; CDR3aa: CASSERATNYGYTF